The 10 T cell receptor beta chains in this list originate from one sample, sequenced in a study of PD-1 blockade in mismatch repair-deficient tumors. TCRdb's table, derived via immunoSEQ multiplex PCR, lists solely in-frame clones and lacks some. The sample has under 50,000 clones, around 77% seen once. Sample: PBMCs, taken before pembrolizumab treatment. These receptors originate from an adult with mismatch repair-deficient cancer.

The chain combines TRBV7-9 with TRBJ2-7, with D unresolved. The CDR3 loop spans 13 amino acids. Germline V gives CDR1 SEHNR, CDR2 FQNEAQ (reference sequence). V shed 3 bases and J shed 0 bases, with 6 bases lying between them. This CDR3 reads CASSFTVSYEQYF. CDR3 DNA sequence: TGTGCCAGCAGCTTTACAGTCTCCTACGAGCAGTACTTC. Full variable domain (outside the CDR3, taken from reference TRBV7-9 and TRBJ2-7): DTGVSQNPRHKITKRGQNVTFRCDPISEHNRLYWYRQTLGQGPEFLTYFQNEAQLEKSRLLSDRFSAERPKGSFSTLEIQRTEQGDSAMYLCASSFTVSYEQYFGPGTRLTVT.

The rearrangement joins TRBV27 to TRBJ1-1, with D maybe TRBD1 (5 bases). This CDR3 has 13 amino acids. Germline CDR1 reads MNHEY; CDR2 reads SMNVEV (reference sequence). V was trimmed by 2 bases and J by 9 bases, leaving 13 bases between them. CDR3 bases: TGTGCCAGCAGTTTACAGGGCAGAACTAAAGCTTTCTTT. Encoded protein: CASSLQGRTKAFF.

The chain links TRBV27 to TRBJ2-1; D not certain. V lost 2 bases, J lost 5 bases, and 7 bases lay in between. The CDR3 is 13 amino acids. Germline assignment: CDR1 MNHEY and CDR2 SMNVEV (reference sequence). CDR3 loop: CASSLGRNNEQFF. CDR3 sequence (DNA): TGTGCCAGCAGTTTAGGCAGAAACAATGAGCAGTTCTTC.

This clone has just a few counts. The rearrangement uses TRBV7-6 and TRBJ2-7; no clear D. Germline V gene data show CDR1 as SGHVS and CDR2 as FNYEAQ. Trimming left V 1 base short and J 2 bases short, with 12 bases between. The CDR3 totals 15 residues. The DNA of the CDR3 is TGTGCCAGCAGCTTAGAGGCAGATCCCACCTACGAGCAGTACTTC. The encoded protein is CASSLEADPTYEQYF.

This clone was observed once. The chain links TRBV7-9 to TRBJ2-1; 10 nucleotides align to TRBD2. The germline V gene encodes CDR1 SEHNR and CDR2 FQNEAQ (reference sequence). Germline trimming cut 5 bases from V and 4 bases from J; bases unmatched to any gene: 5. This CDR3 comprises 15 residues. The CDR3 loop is CASSPGTSDYNEQFF. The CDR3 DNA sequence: TGTGCCAGCAGCCCCGGGACTAGCGATTACAATGAGCAGTTCTTC.

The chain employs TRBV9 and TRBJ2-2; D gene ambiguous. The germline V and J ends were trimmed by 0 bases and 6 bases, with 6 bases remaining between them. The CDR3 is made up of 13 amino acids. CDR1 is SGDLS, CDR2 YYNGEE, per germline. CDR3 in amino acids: CASSVGYAGELFF. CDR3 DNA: TGTGCCAGCAGCGTAGGTTACGCCGGGGAGCTGTTTTTT.

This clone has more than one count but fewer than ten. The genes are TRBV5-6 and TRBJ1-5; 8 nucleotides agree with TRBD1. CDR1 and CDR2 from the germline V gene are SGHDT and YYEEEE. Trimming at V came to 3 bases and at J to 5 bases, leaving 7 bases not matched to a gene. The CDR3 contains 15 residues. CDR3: CASSSGQGWDQPQHF. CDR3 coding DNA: TGTGCCAGCAGCTCCGGACAGGGTTGGGATCAGCCCCAGCATTTT.

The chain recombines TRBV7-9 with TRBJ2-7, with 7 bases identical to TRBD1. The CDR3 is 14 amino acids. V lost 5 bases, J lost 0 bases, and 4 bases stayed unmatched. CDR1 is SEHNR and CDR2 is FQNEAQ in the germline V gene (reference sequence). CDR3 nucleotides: TGTGCCAGCAGCGGGACAGTTAGCTCCTACGAGCAGTACTTC. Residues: CASSGTVSSYEQYF.

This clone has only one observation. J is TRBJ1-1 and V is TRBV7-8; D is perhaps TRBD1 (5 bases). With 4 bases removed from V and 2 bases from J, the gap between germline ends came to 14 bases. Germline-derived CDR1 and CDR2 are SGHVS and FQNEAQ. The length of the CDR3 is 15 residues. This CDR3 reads CASSSRLGENTEAFF. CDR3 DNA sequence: TGTGCCAGCAGCTCGCGGCTAGGGGAAAACACTGAAGCTTTCTTT.

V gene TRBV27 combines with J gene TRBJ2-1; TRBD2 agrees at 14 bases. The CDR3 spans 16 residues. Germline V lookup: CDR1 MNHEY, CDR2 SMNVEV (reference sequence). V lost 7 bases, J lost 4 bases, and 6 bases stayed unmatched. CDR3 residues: CASMSGLAGAYNEQFF. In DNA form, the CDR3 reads TGTGCCAGCATGTCGGGACTAGCGGGAGCGTACAATGAGCAGTTCTTC.